This T cell receptor (beta chain) was sequenced for a study of read filtering for tumor transcriptome and immune sequencing. About the study: After DNase treatment, RNA was made into whole-transcriptome libraries.

The library was built from 400 ng RNA with molecular barcoded adaptors for alpha/delta and beta/gamma chains. MiXCR was run by TCRdb on the reads, yielding one entry per CDR3 protein. The sample consists of roughly 130,000 distinct CDR3 sequences, around 13% of them appearing once. General study results and limits: IR-seq captured clonotypes deeper and more reliably than RNA-seq.

This clonotype was observed at least ten times. Its antigen is still unknown. The germline V gene encodes CDR1 SGHRS and CDR2 YFSETQ. CDR3 length equals 16 residues. With 2 bases clipped from V and 3 bases from J, the junction kept 6 bases outside the gene matches. The sequence derives from a donor over 35 with multiple myeloma. V and J are TRBV5-1 and TRBJ2-1, with TRBD1 matching 9 bases. Sequencing was done on a sample of a population of CD138-negative cells sorted from bone marrow. The CDR3 loop is CASSLEGTGYYNEQFF. DNA of the CDR3: TGCGCCAGCAGCTTAGAAGGGACAGGGTACTACAATGAGCAGTTCTTC.